The 28 T cell receptor beta chains below all came from one sample that was sequenced in a study of cytomegalovirus exposure and HLA in healthy donors. PCR involved 60 Vbeta and 13 Jbeta primers. Sequencing used immunoSEQ multiplex PCR; TCRdb keeps in-frame clones, though not all of them. The sample lists more than 80,000 clones, about four fifths seen once, with under 4.5% in the top ten. Sequencing input: PBMCs. The receptors here all came from a female donor in good health and CMV-seropositive.

This chain links TRBV5-1 with TRBJ2-1; tentatively, D is TRBD2 (6 bases). Germline loops: CDR1 SGHRS, CDR2 YFSETQ. CDR3 length equals 15 residues. V dropped 1 base and J dropped 3 bases, with 11 bases sitting between them. CDR3 DNA sequence: TGCGCCAGCAGCTTGCGACCTAGCGACTACAATGAGCAGTTCTTC. Protein: CASSLRPSDYNEQFF. The full variable domain, rest sourced from reference TRBV5-1 and TRBJ2-1, is KAGVTQTPRYLIKTRGQQVTLSCSPISGHRSVSWYQQTPGQGLQFLFEYFSETQRNKGNFPGRFSGRQFSNSRSEMNVSTLELGDSALYLCASSLRPSDYNEQFFGPGTRLTVL.

This clone was observed once. This chain links TRBV9 with TRBJ2-7; TRBD2 agrees at 10 bases. The germline V gene encodes CDR1 SGDLS and CDR2 YYNGEE. V lost 0 bases and J lost 6; bases outside the gene matches: 6. This CDR3 region has 15 residues. CDR3 loop: CASSVGGASGSEQYF. DNA of the CDR3: TGTGCCAGCAGCGTAGGGGGAGCTAGCGGGAGCGAGCAGTACTTC.

The chain employs TRBV28 and TRBJ2-1; tentative D call: TRBD2 (5 bases). Germline-derived CDR1 and CDR2 are MDHEN and SYDVKM. The CDR3 totals 14 residues. V lost 2 bases and J 6 bases, leaving 11 bases between the germline ends. The CDR3 is CASSLPPTTNEQFF. The CDR3 nucleotides are TGTGCCAGCAGTTTACCTCCGACTACCAATGAGCAGTTCTTC.

J is TRBJ2-3 and V is TRBV11-2; 9 positions match TRBD2. V lost 3 bases and J lost 3; bases outside the gene matches: 4. The CDR3 length is 15 residues. Germline V gene sequence: CDR1 SGHAT, CDR2 FQNNGV. CDR3 nucleotides: TGTGCCAGCAGCTTTGGCGGGGGGGCAACAGATACGCAGTATTTT. Amino acids: CASSFGGGATDTQYF.

The chain uses TRBV5-1 and TRBJ2-3, with 10 bases that match TRBD1. Germline V CDR1 and CDR2: SGHRS, YFSETQ. With 2 bases clipped from V and 8 bases from J, the junction kept 5 bases outside the gene matches. The CDR3 is 14 amino acids. CDR3 protein: CASSLRQGARTQYF. DNA for the CDR3: TGCGCCAGCAGCTTAAGACAGGGGGCGCGTACGCAGTATTTT. The full variable domain, its missing parts supplied by reference TRBV5-1 and TRBJ2-3, is KAGVTQTPRYLIKTRGQQVTLSCSPISGHRSVSWYQQTPGQGLQFLFEYFSETQRNKGNFPGRFSGRQFSNSRSEMNVSTLELGDSALYLCASSLRQGARTQYFGPGTRLTVL.

V is TRBV27 and J is TRBJ2-7; D may be TRBD2 (6 bases). Trimming cost V 5 bases and J 3 bases, with 17 bases left between them. Per germline, CDR1 MNHEY and CDR2 SMNVEV (reference sequence). The length of the CDR3 is 15 residues. The CDR3 bases are TGTGCCAGCAGTCCAAGGTGGGCCGGGGGCTACGAGCAGTACTTC. Its translation is CASSPRWAGGYEQYF.

Regarding this clone: Sequence at one end of the junction differs from germline and may be a read error. The chain carries TRBV5-1 and TRBJ1-1, with 11 bases fitting TRBD1. Looked up from germline, CDR1 is SGHRS and CDR2 is YFSETQ. This CDR3 contains 17 residues. This CDR3 is CASRLRGQGAKNTEAFF. CDR3 in DNA: TGCGCCAGCCGCTTGCGCGGACAGGGGGCTAAGAACACTGAAGCTTTCTTT.

The rearrangement uses TRBV19 and TRBJ1-1; D is undetermined. Trimming took 6 bases from V and 2 from J, leaving 13 bases between them. The CDR3 consists of 14 residues. In germline, CDR1 is LNHDA, CDR2 SQIVND (reference sequence). Here the CDR3 reads CASRRGSSNTEAFF. Written as DNA, the CDR3 is TGTGCCAGTAGGAGAGGCAGCAGCAACACTGAAGCTTTCTTT. Drawing the rest from reference TRBV19 and TRBJ1-1, the complete variable domain is DGGITQSPKYLFRKEGQNVTLSCEQNLNHDAMYWYRQDPGQGLRLIYYSQIVNDFQKGDIAEGYSVSREKKESFPLTVTSAQKNPTAFYLCASRRGSSNTEAFFGQGTRLTVV.

This sequence joins TRBV5-1 and TRBJ2-1; 8 positions agree with TRBD2. This CDR3 has 14 residues. Germline CDR1 reads SGHRS; CDR2 reads YFSETQ. The V segment lost 4 bases and the J segment 3 bases; nucleotides outside the gene matches: 3. CDR3 in amino acids: CASSPGTSYNEQFF. Written as DNA, the CDR3 is TGCGCCAGCAGCCCCGGGACTAGCTACAATGAGCAGTTCTTC.

The chain is built from TRBV25-1 and TRBJ1-1; possible D gene TRBD1, 5 bases. The CDR3 is 12 residues long. In germline, CDR1 is MGHDK, CDR2 SYGVNS. Trimming stripped 6 bases from V and 2 bases from J, with 7 bases between. This CDR3 is CASRGGNTEAFF. CDR3 bases: TGTGCCAGCAGGGGGGGTAACACTGAAGCTTTCTTT.

The chain combines TRBV27 with TRBJ2-1, with 9 bases that match TRBD2. V lost 3 bases, J lost 4 bases, and 16 bases stayed unmatched. There are 19 residues in the CDR3. In germline, CDR1 is MNHEY, CDR2 SMNVEV (reference sequence). In nucleotides, the CDR3 is TGTGCCAGCAGTTTGGTTGCTAGCGGGATCGTAGACCTTTACAATGAGCAGTTCTTC. Translating it yields CASSLVASGIVDLYNEQFF.

V and J are TRBV19 and TRBJ1-1, with D possibly TRBD1 on 5 matching bases. The V end lost 5 bases, the J end lost 5 bases, and 15 bases lay between the germline ends. CDR3 length equals 14 residues. Germline CDR1 LNHDA, CDR2 SQIVND (reference sequence). CDR3 protein: CASSGVRRGTEAFF. The CDR3 DNA reads TGTGCCAGTAGTGGGGTGAGGCGGGGGACTGAAGCTTTCTTT.

This chain connects TRBV29-1 to TRBJ2-3; D gene ambiguous. The CDR3 loop spans 15 amino acids. V lost 5 bases to trimming and J lost 6 bases, with 21 bases between them. Germline V gives CDR1 SQVTM, CDR2 ANQGSEA. CDR3: CSVPDLNHPGDTQYF. The CDR3 DNA reads TGCAGCGTTCCGGATCTGAACCACCCCGGGGATACGCAGTATTTT.

The rearrangement joins TRBV19 to TRBJ1-1, with TRBD1 identical over 7 bases. The CDR3 loop spans 14 amino acids. The V segment lost 3 bases and the J segment 6 bases; nucleotides outside the gene matches: 7. Germline lookup yields CDR1 LNHDA and CDR2 SQIVND (reference sequence). CDR3 sequence reads: CASSIAQGSSEAFF. The CDR3 DNA reads TGTGCCAGTAGTATTGCACAGGGGTCATCTGAAGCTTTCTTT.

Only a few counts were recorded for this clone. This chain links TRBV13 with TRBJ2-5, with 9 bases identical to TRBD1. The germline V gene has CDR1 PRHDT and CDR2 FYEKMQ (reference sequence). The CDR3 has 17 residues. V lost 5 bases to trimming and J lost 3 bases; unmatched junction nucleotides: 13. The CDR3 DNA reads TGTGCCAGCAGCGGCGCGACAGGGGGGCTCCATGAAGAGACCCAGTACTTC. This encodes CASSGATGGLHEETQYF.

This clone was recorded once. The rearrangement uses TRBV5-6 and TRBJ2-7; TRBD1 matches at 8 bases. The CDR3 is made up of 13 amino acids. Trimming at V came to 5 bases and at J to 2 bases, leaving 3 bases not matched to a gene. CDR1 SGHDT and CDR2 YYEEEE come from the germline V gene. For the CDR3, the DNA is TGTGCCAGCAGACTGACAGGGGCCTACGAGCAGTACTTC. Translation gives CASRLTGAYEQYF.

This chain uses TRBV5-1 with TRBJ2-1, with TRBD2 matching 8 bases. V dropped 6 bases and J dropped 5; count of bases not matched to a gene: 7. Germline CDR1 SGHRS, CDR2 YFSETQ. The CDR3 is 14 residues long. CDR3 sequence reads: CASTTGTRDNEQFF. The CDR3 nucleotides read TGCGCCAGCACCACCGGGACTAGAGACAATGAGCAGTTCTTC.

CDR3 amino acids: CASSLFPGETYEQYF. CDR3 DNA sequence: TGTGCCAGCAGCTTATTCCCAGGGGAGACGTACGAGCAGTACTTC. The rearrangement uses TRBV11-3 and TRBJ2-7, with D maybe TRBD1 (6 bases). The CDR3 extends over 15 amino acids. Germline V gene data show CDR1 as SGHNT and CDR2 as YENEEA. Trimming cost V 2 bases and J 4 bases, with 15 bases left between them.

This clone has a single count. The chain carries TRBV10-1 and TRBJ2-1; 9 nucleotides agree with TRBD2. Losses at the gene ends were 3 bases for V and 0 bases for J; bases not matched to a gene: 6. Germline CDR1 and CDR2: WNHNN and SYGVQD (reference sequence). CDR3 length: 17 residues. The CDR3 region has the DNA TGCGCCAGCAGTGAAAAGCGGGGGGCCCGCTCCTACAATGAGCAGTTCTTC. Translated, it gives CASSEKRGARSYNEQFF.

The rearrangement links TRBV10-3 to TRBJ1-1; D is perhaps TRBD1 (5 bases). The length of the CDR3 is 13 residues. V shed 2 bases and J shed 5 bases, with 9 bases lying between them. Per the germline V gene, CDR1 is ENHRY and CDR2 is SYGVKD. The CDR3 is CAISEPRETEAFF. The CDR3 nucleotides are TGTGCCATCAGTGAGCCCAGGGAAACTGAAGCTTTCTTT.

This chain links TRBV18 with TRBJ1-5, with D possibly being TRBD1 (6 bases). The V gene's germline CDR1 is KGHSH and CDR2 LQKENI. CDR3 length equals 14 residues. The V end was cut by 1 base, the J end by 5 bases, with 9 bases between. The CDR3 region has the DNA TGTGCCAGCTCACCACGGTCAGGGGATCAGCCCCAGCATTTT. Amino acids: CASSPRSGDQPQHF.

This chain uses TRBV5-1 with TRBJ1-1; 7 bases map to TRBD1. CDR1 SGHRS and CDR2 YFSETQ come from the germline V gene. V shed 4 bases, J shed 4 bases, and the junction held 7 bases outside the gene matches. The CDR3 covers 14 residues. This CDR3 is CASSVSEGATEAFF. DNA for the CDR3: TGCGCCAGCAGCGTAAGCGAGGGGGCCACTGAAGCTTTCTTT.

This clone appeared a few times. The chain recombines TRBV9 with TRBJ1-2, with a tentative D call TRBD1 (5 bases). The germline V gene encodes CDR1 SGDLS and CDR2 YYNGEE. The CDR3 runs 10 residues. V was cut by 8 bases and J by 8 bases, with 10 bases left in between. The CDR3 DNA reads TGTGCCAGTTACGGGGGGGGCTACACCTTC. The encoded protein is CASYGGGYTF.

The rearrangement links TRBV7-9 to TRBJ1-1; D is unclear. CDR1 SEHNR and CDR2 FQNEAQ come from the germline V gene (reference sequence). V was cut by 0 bases and J by 1 base, with 6 bases left in between. The CDR3 extends over 14 amino acids. The CDR3 region has the DNA TGTGCCAGCAGCTTAGCGAGGCAGAACACTGAAGCTTTCTTT. It encodes CASSLARQNTEAFF.

The V call is TRBV30, the J call TRBJ1-2; no clear D gene. The CDR3 spans 13 residues. Germline loops: CDR1 GTSNPN, CDR2 SVGIG (reference sequence). V was trimmed by 4 bases and J by 2 bases, leaving 11 bases between them. CDR3 protein: CAWTFSENYGYTF. Here the CDR3 DNA reads TGTGCCTGGACATTCTCAGAAAACTATGGCTACACCTTC.

V gene TRBV28 combines with J gene TRBJ2-1, with a possible D match to TRBD1 (6 bases). V gave up 7 bases and J gave up 7 bases, with 11 bases separating them. Germline CDR1 is MDHEN and CDR2 is SYDVKM. The CDR3 covers 12 residues. Written as DNA, the CDR3 is TGTGCCAGCACCCTAGACAGGAATGAGCAGTTCTTC. Residues: CASTLDRNEQFF.

This clone was seen more than once but under ten times. The V gene is TRBV4-1, the J gene TRBJ2-2, with 7 bases that match TRBD2. The ends lost 4 bases at V and 4 bases at J; junction bases unmatched: 9. Germline V CDR1 and CDR2: MGHRA, YSYEKL. The CDR3 covers 16 residues. The CDR3 nucleotides read TGCGCCAGCAGCCTTCGGGCGGGGGTAGGCACCGGGGAGCTGTTTTTT. Residues: CASSLRAGVGTGELFF.

This chain uses TRBV2 with TRBJ2-7; the match to TRBD2 covers 9 bases. Germline-derived CDR1 and CDR2 are SNHLY and FYNNEI. The CDR3 is made up of 14 amino acids. Unmatched junction bases numbered 9, after V lost 6 bases and J lost 6 bases. CDR3 coding DNA: TGTGCCAGCAGACCGGGACTAGCACTATCCGAGCAGTACTTC. This sequence encodes CASRPGLALSEQYF.